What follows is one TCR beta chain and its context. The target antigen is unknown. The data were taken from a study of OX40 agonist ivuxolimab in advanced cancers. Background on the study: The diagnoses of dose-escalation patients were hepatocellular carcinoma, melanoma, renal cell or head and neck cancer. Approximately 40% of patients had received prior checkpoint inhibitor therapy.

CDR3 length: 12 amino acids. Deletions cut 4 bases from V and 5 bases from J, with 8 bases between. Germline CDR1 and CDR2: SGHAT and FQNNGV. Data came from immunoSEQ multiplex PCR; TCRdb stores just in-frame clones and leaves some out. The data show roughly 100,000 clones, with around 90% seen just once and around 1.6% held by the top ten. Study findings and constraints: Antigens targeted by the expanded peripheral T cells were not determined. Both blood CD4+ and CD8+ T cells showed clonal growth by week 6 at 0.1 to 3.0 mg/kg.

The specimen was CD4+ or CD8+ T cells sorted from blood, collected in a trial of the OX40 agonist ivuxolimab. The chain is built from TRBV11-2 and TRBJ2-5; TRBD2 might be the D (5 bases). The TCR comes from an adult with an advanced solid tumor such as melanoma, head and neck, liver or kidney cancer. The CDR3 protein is CASSWTGETQYF. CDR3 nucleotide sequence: TGTGCCAGCAGCTGGACTGGGGAGACCCAGTACTTC.